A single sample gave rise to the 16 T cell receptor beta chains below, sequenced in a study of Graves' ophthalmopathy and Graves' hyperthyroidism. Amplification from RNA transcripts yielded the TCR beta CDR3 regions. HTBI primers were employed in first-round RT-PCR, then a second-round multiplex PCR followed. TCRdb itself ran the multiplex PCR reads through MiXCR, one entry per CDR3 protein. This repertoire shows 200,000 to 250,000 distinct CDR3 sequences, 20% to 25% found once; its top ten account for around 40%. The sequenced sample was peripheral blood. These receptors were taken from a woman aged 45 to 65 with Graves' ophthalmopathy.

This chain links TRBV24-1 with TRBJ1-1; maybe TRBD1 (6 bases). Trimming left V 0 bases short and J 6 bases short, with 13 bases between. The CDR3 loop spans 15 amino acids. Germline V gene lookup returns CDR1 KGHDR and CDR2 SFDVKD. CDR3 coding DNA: TGTGCCACCAGTGATTTGGGGCAGGGGTGGTCTGAAGCTTTCTTT. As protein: CATSDLGQGWSEAFF.

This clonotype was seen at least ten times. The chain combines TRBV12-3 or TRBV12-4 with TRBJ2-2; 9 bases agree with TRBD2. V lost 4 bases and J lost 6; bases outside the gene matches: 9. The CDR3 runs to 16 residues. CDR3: CASSYGSGRSAGELFF. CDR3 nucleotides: TGTGCCAGCAGTTATGGTAGCGGGAGATCAGCCGGGGAGCTGTTTTTT.

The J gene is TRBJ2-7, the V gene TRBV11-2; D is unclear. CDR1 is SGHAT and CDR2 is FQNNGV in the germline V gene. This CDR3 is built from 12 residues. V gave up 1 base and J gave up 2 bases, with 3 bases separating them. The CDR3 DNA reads TGTGCCAGCAGCTTAGTTACCTACGAGCAGTACTTC. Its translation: CASSLVTYEQYF.

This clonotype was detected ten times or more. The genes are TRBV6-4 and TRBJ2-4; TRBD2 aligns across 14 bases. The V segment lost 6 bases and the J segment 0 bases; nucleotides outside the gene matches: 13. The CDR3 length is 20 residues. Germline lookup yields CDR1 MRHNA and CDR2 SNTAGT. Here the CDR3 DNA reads TGTGCCAGCAGGTCACGGACTAGCGGGAGGTCCCTTCTAGCCAAAAACATTCAGTACTTC. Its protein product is CASRSRTSGRSLLAKNIQYF.

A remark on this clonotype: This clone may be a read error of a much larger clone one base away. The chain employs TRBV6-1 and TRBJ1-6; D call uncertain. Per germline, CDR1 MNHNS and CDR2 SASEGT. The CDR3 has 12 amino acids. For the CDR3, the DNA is TGTGCCAGCGTCGACGGGAATTCACCCCGCCACTTT. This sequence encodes CASVDGNSPRHF.

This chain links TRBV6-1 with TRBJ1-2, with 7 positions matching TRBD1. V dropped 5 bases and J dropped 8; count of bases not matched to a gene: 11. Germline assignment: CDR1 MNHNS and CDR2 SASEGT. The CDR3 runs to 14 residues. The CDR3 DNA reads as TGTGCCAGCAGTCAACGGGACAGATTGGGAGGCTACACCTTC. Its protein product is CASSQRDRLGGYTF.

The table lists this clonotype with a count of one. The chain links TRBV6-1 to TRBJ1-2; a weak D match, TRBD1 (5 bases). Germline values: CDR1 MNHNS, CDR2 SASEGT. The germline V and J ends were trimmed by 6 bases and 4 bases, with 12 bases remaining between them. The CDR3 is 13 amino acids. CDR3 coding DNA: TGTGCCAGCAGGCCAGGGAACGGCTATGGCTACACCTTC. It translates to CASRPGNGYGYTF.

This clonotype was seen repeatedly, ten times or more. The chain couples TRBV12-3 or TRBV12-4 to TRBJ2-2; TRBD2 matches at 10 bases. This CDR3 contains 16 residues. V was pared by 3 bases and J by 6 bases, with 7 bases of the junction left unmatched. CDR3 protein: CASSFPRLAGAGELFF. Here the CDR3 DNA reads TGTGCCAGCAGTTTTCCCCGGCTAGCGGGGGCCGGGGAGCTGTTTTTT.

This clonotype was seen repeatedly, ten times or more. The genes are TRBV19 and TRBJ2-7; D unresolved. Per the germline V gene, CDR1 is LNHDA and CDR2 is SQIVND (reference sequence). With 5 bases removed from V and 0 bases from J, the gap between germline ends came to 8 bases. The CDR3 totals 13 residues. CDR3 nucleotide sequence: TGTGCCAGTAGTCTAAAAAGCTCCTACGAGCAGTACTTC. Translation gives CASSLKSSYEQYF.

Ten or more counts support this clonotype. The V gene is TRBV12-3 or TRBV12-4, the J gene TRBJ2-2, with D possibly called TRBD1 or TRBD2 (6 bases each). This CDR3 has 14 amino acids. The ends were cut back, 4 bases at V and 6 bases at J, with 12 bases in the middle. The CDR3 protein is CASSWGALAGELFF. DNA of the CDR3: TGTGCCAGCAGTTGGGGGGCTTTGGCCGGGGAGCTGTTTTTT.

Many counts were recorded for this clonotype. CDR3 loop: CATRVGTGGTGELFF. The CDR3 bases are TGTGCCACCAGAGTGGGGACAGGGGGCACCGGGGAGCTGTTTTTT. This sequence joins TRBV15 and TRBJ2-2, with 11 bases that match TRBD1. The CDR3 is 15 amino acids. Per germline, CDR1 LNHNV and CDR2 YYDKDF (reference sequence). V lost 6 bases and J lost 4; bases outside the gene matches: 4.

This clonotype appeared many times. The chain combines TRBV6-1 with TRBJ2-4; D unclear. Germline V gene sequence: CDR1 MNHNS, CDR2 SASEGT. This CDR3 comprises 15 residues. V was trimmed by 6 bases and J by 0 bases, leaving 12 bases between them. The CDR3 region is CASRVAARAKNIQYF. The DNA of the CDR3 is TGTGCCAGCAGGGTAGCCGCCCGAGCCAAAAACATTCAGTACTTC.

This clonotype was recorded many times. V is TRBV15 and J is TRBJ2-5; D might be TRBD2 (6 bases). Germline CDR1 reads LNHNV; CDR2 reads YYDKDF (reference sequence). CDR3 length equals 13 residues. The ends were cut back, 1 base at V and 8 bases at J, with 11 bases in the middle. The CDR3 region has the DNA TGTGCCACCAGCAGAGGGGACTTCGATACCCAGTACTTC. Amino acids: CATSRGDFDTQYF.

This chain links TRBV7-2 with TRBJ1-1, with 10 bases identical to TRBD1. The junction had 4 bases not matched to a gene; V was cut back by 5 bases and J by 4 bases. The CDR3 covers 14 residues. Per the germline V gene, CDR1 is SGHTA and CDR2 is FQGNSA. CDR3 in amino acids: CASSTRQGATEAFF. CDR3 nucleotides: TGTGCCAGCAGCACCAGACAGGGGGCCACTGAAGCTTTCTTT.

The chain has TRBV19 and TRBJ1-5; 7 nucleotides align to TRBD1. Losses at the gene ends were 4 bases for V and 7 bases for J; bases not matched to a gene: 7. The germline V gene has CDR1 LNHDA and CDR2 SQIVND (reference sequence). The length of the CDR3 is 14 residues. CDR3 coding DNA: TGTGCCAGTAGTAACGACAGGGTTCGGCAGCCCCAGCATTTT. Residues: CASSNDRVRQPQHF.

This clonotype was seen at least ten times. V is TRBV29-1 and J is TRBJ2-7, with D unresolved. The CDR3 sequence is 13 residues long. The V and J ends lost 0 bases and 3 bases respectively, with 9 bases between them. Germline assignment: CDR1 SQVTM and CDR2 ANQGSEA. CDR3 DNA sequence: TGCAGCGTTGAAGAGGGTGGCCTCTACGAGCAGTACTTC. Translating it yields CSVEEGGLYEQYF.